This TCR beta chain was captured by sequencing in a study of T cell repertoires in cytomegalovirus infection. Overall study: HLA-C-restricted CMV epitopes, recently identified, and well-studied HLA-B-restricted ones were used by the study. Evidence of both CMV infection and a matching HLA type came from public TCR beta signatures. Notes on the study in general: HLA-C-restricted CMV clonotypes gave the most frequent clonotype in two of eight donors. Identification of carriers of CMV plus the relevant HLA was achieved through cumulative public TCR beta family frequency.

Germline V gene sequence: CDR1 MNHEY, CDR2 SMNVEV (reference sequence). CDR3 size: 15 residues. Trimming pared 5 bases from V and 0 bases from J, leaving 8 bases between. The sample holds a few counts of this clonotype. As yet, its antigen is unknown. TCRdb independently ran MiXCR on the reads; one entry per CDR3 protein. The repertoire holds some 940,000 distinct CDR3 sequences, roughly 31% seen once, with more than 13% in the top ten. The sample consisted of cultured CD8+ T cells from PBMCs, taken from culture after CMV antigen stimulation. This chain joins TRBV27 and TRBJ2-6; D is ambiguous. The origin of this receptor is a human donor in good health (CMV status not recorded). Some clones in this sample may be carry-over from other donors' samples. The CDR3 region is CASSPLLSGANVLTF. CDR3 nucleotides: TGTGCCAGCAGTCCGTTGCTCTCTGGGGCCAACGTCCTGACTTTC.